The following is a T cell receptor (beta chain) sequence with its context. Its binding antigen is unknown. The record has no base qualities; no much larger clone is one base away. TCRbeta CDR3 regions were amplified from genomic DNA using the immunoSEQ Assay, a bias-controlled multiplex PCR. Per the original workflow: Nucleated cell counts per sample were estimated from amplification of reference gene primers within the assay. To quantify the absolute abundance of each unique TCRbeta CDR3 rearrangement, sequence reads were collapsed and filtered. For each sample, productive Simpson clonality was calculated by taking the square root of Simpson's diversity index across productive rearrangements. TCRdb mirrors the immuneACCESS table, restricted to in-frame sequences. Some clones are absent from its copies; in checked studies, under half trace to an unresolved V gene, and the reason for the others is unknown. The V and J calls and the clone size are those of that table, but D and trimming were determined from the DNA. The sample table contains about 190,000 clones; only one count was recorded for roughly 90% of them. The ten largest clones capture 0.62% of the sample.

The collaborating institutions used their own protocols to collect whole blood in K2EDTA tubes. For TCRbeta analysis, collaborator samples were shipped as frozen whole blood, as isolated PBMCs, or as DNA extracted from either sample type. This sample was included in a study of blood T cell repertoires in COVID-19 (TCRdb year 2020). About the investigation overall: The collaborator samples originated in the United States, Italy and Spain and spanned the acute and convalescent phases of COVID-19. A freely available public database, intended as a resource for researchers studying the immune response to SARS-CoV-2, is where the repertoires were released. The prospective study material was composed of cDNA or gDNA derived from T cells, B-cell-depleted T cells, or PBMCs. HLA class I and class II types, where available, came from metadata supplied by the sample provider rather than from assay-based typing. The samples were drawn from the first 160 participants of the ongoing ImmuneRACE study and from more than 1,000 subjects provided by 6 global collaborators. The sample metadata nearly always contained a de-identified subject ID, COVID-19 status, age in years and sex. Subjects who had been exposed to COVID-19, were actively infected with it, or had recovered from it provided the deeply sampled blood TCRbeta repertoires that made up the dataset.

Overall study results and their limits: The quantity of clinical and demographic metadata differed by source and by participant and was supplied without curation.

Sequencing used peripheral blood. This receptor was identified in a man aged 50 to 60 with acute or convalescent COVID-19.

The CDR3 here reads CASSIDHGAYTNSPLHF. The nucleotide sequence is TGTGCCAGTAGTATAGATCACGGAGCATATACCAATTCACCCCTCCACTTT. Rearrangement joined TRBV19 to TRBJ1-6, with the identity of the D gene unclear. From the cysteine up to the phenylalanine, the CDR3 has a length of 17 residues. The retained sequence is limited to the CDR3, 51 bases, with the frame set at the first base. In the germline V gene (reference sequence), CDR1 corresponds to LNHDA and CDR2 to SQIVND. Between the V and J ends, shortened by 0 bases and 7 bases respectively, the junction contains 16 bases. Where the CDR3 stops, the reference TRBV19 and TRBJ1-6 genes take over; the full variable domain is DGGITQSPKYLFRKEGQNVTLSCEQNLNHDAMYWYRQDPGQGLRLIYYSQIVNDFQKGDIAEGYSVSREKKESFPLTVTSAQKNPTAFYLCASSIDHGAYTNSPLHFGNGTRLTVT.